The 3 T cell receptor beta chains presented below share a single source sample, sequenced in a study of cytomegalovirus exposure and HLA in healthy donors. Using immunoSEQ multiplex PCR, the repertoire was profiled, and TCRdb retains in-frame clones only, with some absent. Seen here are approximately 120,000 clones, 85% to 95% observed once, and the top ten hold less than 1.5%. Sequencing used PBMCs. These receptors came from a young woman in good health and CMV-seronegative.

This rearrangement joins TRBV9 to TRBJ2-5; TRBD1 matches 8 bases. The CDR3 covers 14 residues. Germline CDR1 is SGDLS and CDR2 is YYNGEE. The ends lost 4 bases at V and 4 bases at J; junction bases unmatched: 6. CDR3 amino acids: CASSPGGGGETQYF. In DNA form, the CDR3 reads TGTGCCAGCAGCCCAGGGGGCGGTGGAGAGACCCAGTACTTC.

The J gene is TRBJ1-1, the V gene TRBV28; no definite D call. Trimming took off 5 bases at V and 0 bases at J, with 16 bases between the two ends. This CDR3 is built from 16 residues. CDR1 MDHEN and CDR2 SYDVKM come from the germline V gene. This chain's CDR3 is CASSPRYQEVNTEAFF. The CDR3 DNA sequence: TGTGCCAGCAGTCCACGCTATCAGGAGGTGAACACTGAAGCTTTCTTT.

The V gene is TRBV10-1, the J gene TRBJ2-3; 9 bases align to TRBD1. This CDR3 region has 14 residues. Trimming cost V 2 bases and J 4 bases; bases outside gene matches: 1. The V gene's germline CDR1 is WNHNN and CDR2 SYGVQD (reference sequence). The CDR3 DNA follows: TGCGCCAGCAGTGAGGGACAGGGGCCAGATACGCAGTATTTT. Amino acid sequence: CASSEGQGPDTQYF.